A single TCR beta chain is shown here with its context. Antigen specificity is unknown. The data were taken from a study of graft-versus-host responses after intestinal transplantation. For the study at large: Each transplant was multivisceral, liver-intestinal, or isolated intestinal. Each recipient received anti-thymocyte globulin induction, then tacrolimus and steroids for approximately three years. Whole-study findings and limits: Early post-transplant HvG declines showed an association with peak circulating GvH clone levels. Recipient marrow contained GvH clones, some of which appeared first in ileum or blood.

Only in-frame clones appear in the TCRdb table, and some are missing; sequencing was by immunoSEQ multiplex PCR. There are over 100,000 clones in the sample; about 95% occur only once, and over 2.5% lies in the top ten. With V trimmed by 4 bases and J by 3 bases, 6 bases remained unmatched. This CDR3 has 16 amino acids. Per the germline V gene, CDR1 is MDHEN and CDR2 is SYDVKM. Here the sequenced sample was unstimulated CD8+ T cells sorted from spleen or lymph node cells, taken before intestinal transplant. J is TRBJ2-2 and V is TRBV28; 9 bases match TRBD1. The clonotype comes from a human donor who received an intestinal transplant. The CDR3: CASSSQDRGDTGELFF. The CDR3 DNA sequence: TGTGCCAGCAGTTCCCAGGACAGGGGCGACACCGGGGAGCTGTTTTTT.